This T cell receptor (beta chain) was recorded in a study of shared clonotypes between healthy human individuals. Of note for this clone: Its antigen is as yet unknown.

Germline V CDR1 and CDR2: LNHNV, YYDKDF (reference sequence). V lost 0 bases to trimming and J lost 8 bases; unmatched junction nucleotides: 8. There are 15 residues in the CDR3. Positively selected for CCR7, the CD45RO-negative cells used as naive CD8 cells excluded terminally differentiated effector memory CD45RA+ cells. Whole-study findings and limits: Blood was the only sampled material, and tissue repertoires likely differ.

The authors loaded about 0.2 ug DNA, about 30,000 T cell genomes, into sorted-subset replicate PCRs. Per the original methods: ImmunoSEQ supplied junction-only sequences lacking quality scores, so filtering was different. Profiling relied on immunoSEQ multiplex PCR, and the TCRdb table lists in-frame clones only, not all of them. From that table come the V and J calls and clone size; the DNA was used to work out D and trimming. The sample has around 2.1 million clones; approximately 94% are singletons. The V and J genes are TRBV15 and TRBJ1-2; 8 bases line up with TRBD1. The receptor's source is a man younger than 30 in good health. Some clones in this sample may be carry-over from other donors' samples. Material: naive CD8+ T cells from PBMCs. CDR3: CATSRDLQGGHGYTF. The CDR3 nucleotides are TGTGCCACCAGCAGAGACCTACAGGGGGGTCACGGCTACACCTTC.